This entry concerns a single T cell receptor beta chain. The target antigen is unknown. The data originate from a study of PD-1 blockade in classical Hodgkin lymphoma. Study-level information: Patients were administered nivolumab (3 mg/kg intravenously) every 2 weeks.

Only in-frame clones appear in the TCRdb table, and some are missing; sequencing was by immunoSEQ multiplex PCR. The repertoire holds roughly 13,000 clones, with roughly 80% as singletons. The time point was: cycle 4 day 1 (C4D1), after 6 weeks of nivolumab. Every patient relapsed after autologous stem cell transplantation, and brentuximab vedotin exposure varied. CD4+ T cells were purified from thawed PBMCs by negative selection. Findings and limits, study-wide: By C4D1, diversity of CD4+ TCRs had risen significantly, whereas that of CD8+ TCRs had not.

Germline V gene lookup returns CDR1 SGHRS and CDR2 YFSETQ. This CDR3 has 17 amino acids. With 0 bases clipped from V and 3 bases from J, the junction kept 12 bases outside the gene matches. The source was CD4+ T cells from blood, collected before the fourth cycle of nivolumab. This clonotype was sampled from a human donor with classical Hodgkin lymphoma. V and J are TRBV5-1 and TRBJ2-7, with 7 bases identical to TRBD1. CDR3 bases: TGCGCCAGCAGCTTGGACCCATTGACAGGGTCCGGCTACGAGCAGTACTTC. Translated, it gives CASSLDPLTGSGYEQYF. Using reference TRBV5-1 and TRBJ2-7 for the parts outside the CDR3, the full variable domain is KAGVTQTPRYLIKTRGQQVTLSCSPISGHRSVSWYQQTPGQGLQFLFEYFSETQRNKGNFPGRFSGRQFSNSRSEMNVSTLELGDSALYLCASSLDPLTGSGYEQYFGPGTRLTVT.